This TCR beta chain was profiled in a study of blood T cell repertoires in COVID-19. Turning to the study itself: There were acute and convalescent COVID-19 samples, and they came from the United States, Italy and Spain. Sources were T cells, B-cell-depleted T cells, or PBMCs; the material itself was cDNA or gDNA.

As processed by the authors: It was from reference gene primer amplification that nucleated cell counts were estimated. Some clones are missing from TCRdb's copy, which holds only in-frame ones; the method was immunoSEQ multiplex PCR. That table supplies the V and J calls and clone size; D and trimming were determined from the DNA. Seen here are some 120,000 clones, approximately 86% observed once, and the top ten hold around 4.6%. The length of the CDR3 is 12 residues. The V gene end was trimmed by 7 bases and the J gene end by 9 bases; junction bases not matched to a gene: 6. Germline V CDR1 and CDR2: MNHEY, SVGAGI.

The chain carries TRBV6-5 and TRBJ2-5, with 9 bases matching TRBD1. The sample taken for sequencing was peripheral blood. The receptor comes from a man aged 35-49 years with acute or convalescent COVID-19. CDR3 amino acids: CASNPTGGPQYF. Here the CDR3 DNA reads TGTGCCAGCAATCCGACAGGGGGGCCCCAGTACTTC.